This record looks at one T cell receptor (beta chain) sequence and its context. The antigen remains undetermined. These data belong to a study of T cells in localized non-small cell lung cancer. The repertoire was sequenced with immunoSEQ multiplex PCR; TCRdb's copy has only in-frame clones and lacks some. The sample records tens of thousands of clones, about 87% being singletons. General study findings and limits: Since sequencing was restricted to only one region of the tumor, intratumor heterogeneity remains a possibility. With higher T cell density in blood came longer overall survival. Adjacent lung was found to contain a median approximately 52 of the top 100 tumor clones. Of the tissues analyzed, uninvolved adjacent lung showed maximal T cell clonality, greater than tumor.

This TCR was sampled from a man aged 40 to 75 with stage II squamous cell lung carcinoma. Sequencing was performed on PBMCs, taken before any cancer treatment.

The CDR3 here is CASSRAASGNTIYF. The CDR3 region has the DNA TGTGCCAGTAGTAGGGCCGCCTCTGGAAACACCATATATTTT. This rearrangement joins TRBV19 to TRBJ1-3; D remains unclear. The CDR3 has 14 residues. Trimming cost V 4 bases and J 0 bases, with 7 bases left between them. Germline V lookup: CDR1 LNHDA, CDR2 SQIVND (reference sequence).